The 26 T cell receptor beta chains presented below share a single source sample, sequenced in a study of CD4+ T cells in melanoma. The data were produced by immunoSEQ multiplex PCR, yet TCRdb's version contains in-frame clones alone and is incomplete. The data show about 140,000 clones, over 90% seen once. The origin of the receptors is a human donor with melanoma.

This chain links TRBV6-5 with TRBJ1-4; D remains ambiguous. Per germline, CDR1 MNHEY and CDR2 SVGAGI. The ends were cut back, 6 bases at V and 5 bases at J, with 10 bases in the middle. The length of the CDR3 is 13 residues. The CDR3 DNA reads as TGTGCCAGCAGACAGTGGCGAAATGAAAAACTGTTTTTT. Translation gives CASRQWRNEKLFF.

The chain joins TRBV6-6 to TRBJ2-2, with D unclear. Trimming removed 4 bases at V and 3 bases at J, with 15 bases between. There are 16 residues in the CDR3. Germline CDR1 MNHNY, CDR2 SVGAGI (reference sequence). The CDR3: CASSSGAPEYTGELFF. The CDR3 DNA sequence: TGTGCCAGCAGTTCGGGCGCGCCGGAGTACACCGGGGAGCTGTTTTTT.

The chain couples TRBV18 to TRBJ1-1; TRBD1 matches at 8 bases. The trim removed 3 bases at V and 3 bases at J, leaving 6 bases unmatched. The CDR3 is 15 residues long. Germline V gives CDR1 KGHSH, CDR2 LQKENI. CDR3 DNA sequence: TGTGCCAGCTCACCGGATCAGGGGGCTTACACTGAAGCTTTCTTT. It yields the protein CASSPDQGAYTEAFF.

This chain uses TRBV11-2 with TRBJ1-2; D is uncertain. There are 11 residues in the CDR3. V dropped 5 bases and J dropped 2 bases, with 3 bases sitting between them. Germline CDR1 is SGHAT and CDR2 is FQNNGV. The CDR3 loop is CASSPNYGYTF. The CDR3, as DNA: TGTGCCAGCAGCCCAAACTATGGCTACACCTTC.

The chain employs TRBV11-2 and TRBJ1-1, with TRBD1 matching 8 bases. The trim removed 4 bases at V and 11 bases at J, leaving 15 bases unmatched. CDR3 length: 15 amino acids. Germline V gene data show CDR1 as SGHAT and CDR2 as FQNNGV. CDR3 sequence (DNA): TGTGCCAGCAGCTCAAGCGGGACAGGCTTTTGGGAGGCTTTCTTT. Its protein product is CASSSSGTGFWEAFF.

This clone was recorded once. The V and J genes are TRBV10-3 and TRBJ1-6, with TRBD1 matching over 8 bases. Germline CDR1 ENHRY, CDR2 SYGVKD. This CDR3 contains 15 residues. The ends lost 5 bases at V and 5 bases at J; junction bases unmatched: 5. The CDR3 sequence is CAISPGQGDNSPLHF. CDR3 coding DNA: TGTGCCATCAGTCCCGGACAGGGAGATAATTCACCCCTCCACTTT.

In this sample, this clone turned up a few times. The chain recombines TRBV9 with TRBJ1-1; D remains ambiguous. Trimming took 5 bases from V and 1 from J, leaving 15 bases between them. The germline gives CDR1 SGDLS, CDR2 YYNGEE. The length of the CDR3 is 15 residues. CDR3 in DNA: TGTGCCAGCAGTGCAGATCAGGTCCCGAACACTGAAGCTTTCTTT. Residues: CASSADQVPNTEAFF.

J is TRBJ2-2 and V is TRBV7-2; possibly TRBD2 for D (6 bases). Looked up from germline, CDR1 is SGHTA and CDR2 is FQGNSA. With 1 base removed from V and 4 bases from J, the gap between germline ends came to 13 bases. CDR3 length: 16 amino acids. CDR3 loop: CASSLGTIRRTGELFF. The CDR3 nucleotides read TGTGCCAGCAGCTTAGGGACTATAAGGCGCACCGGGGAGCTGTTTTTT.

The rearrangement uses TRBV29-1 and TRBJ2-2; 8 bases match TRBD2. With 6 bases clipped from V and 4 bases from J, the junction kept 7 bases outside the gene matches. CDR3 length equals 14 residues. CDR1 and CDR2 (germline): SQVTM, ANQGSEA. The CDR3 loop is CSVSSGASTGELFF. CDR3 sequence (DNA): TGCAGCGTCAGTAGCGGGGCGAGCACCGGGGAGCTGTTTTTT.

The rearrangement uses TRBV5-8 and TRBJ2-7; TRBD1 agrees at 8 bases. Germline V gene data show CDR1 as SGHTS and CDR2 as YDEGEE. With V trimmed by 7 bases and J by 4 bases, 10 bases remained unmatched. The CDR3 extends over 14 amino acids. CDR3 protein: CASEGRGQGYEQYF. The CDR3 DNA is TGTGCCAGCGAGGGCAGGGGGCAAGGTTACGAGCAGTACTTC.

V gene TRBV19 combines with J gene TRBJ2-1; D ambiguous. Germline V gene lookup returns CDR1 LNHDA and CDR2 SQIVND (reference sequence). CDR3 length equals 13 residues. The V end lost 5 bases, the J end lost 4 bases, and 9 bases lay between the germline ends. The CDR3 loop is CASSPQYYNEQFF. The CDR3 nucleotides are TGTGCCAGTAGTCCGCAGTATTACAATGAGCAGTTCTTC. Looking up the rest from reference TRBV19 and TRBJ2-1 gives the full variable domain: DGGITQSPKYLFRKEGQNVTLSCEQNLNHDAMYWYRQDPGQGLRLIYYSQIVNDFQKGDIAEGYSVSREKKESFPLTVTSAQKNPTAFYLCASSPQYYNEQFFGPGTRLTVL.

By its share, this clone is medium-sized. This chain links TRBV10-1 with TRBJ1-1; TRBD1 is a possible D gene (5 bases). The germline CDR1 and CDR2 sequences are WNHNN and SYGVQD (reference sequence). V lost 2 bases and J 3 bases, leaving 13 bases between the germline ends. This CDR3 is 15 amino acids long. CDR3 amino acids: CASSESGGTDTEAFF. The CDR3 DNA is TGCGCCAGCAGTGAGAGTGGGGGTACCGACACTGAAGCTTTCTTT.

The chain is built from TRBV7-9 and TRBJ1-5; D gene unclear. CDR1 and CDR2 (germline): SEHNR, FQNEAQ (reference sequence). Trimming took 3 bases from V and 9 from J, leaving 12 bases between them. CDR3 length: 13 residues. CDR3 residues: CASSFSSLGPQHF. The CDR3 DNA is TGTGCCAGCAGCTTTAGCAGCCTCGGGCCCCAGCATTTT.

The CDR3 sequence is CASSRPGSNGNTIYF. CDR3 sequence (DNA): TGTGCCAGCAGCAGACCGGGATCGAACGGAAACACCATATATTTT. The gene calls are TRBV2 and TRBJ1-3; D gene ambiguous. CDR3 length: 15 residues. Germline assignment: CDR1 SNHLY and CDR2 FYNNEI. Trimming removed 6 bases from V and 4 bases from J, with 16 bases in between.

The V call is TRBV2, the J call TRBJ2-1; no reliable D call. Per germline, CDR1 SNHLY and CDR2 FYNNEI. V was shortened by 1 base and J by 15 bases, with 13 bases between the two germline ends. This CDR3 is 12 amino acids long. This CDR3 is CASSEVSIGLFF. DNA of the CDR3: TGTGCCAGCAGTGAAGTTAGTATCGGTCTGTTCTTC.

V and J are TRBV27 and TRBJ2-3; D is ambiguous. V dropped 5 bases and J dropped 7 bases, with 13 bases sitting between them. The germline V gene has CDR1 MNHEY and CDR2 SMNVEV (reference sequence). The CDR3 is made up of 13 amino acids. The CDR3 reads CASSRPQRHTQYF. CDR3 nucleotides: TGTGCCAGCAGTCGGCCACAACGGCATACGCAGTATTTT.

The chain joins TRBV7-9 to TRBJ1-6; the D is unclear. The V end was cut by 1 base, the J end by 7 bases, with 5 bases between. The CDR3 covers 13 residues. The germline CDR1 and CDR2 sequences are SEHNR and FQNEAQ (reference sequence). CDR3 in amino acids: CASSLGENSPLHF. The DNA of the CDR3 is TGTGCCAGCAGCTTAGGGGAAAATTCACCCCTCCACTTT.

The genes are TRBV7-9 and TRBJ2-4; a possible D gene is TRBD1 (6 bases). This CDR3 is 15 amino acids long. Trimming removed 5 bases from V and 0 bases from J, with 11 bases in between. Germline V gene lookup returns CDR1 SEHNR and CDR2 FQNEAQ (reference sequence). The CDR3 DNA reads TGTGCCAGCAGCCCGGACAGTCTAGCCAAAAACATTCAGTACTTC. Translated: CASSPDSLAKNIQYF.

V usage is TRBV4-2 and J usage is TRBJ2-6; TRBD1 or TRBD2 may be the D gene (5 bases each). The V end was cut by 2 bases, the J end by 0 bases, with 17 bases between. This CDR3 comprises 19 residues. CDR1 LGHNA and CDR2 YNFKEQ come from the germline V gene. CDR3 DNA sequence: TGTGCCAGCAGCCAACGACGGACCGGGGCCCACTCTGGGGCCAACGTCCTGACTTTC. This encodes CASSQRRTGAHSGANVLTF.

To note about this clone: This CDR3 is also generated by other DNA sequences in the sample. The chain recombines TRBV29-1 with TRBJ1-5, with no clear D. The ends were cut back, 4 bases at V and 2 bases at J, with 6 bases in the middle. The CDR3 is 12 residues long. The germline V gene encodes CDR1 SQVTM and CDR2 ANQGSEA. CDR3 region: CSVGDGNQPQHF. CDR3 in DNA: TGCAGCGTTGGGGATGGCAATCAGCCCCAGCATTTT.

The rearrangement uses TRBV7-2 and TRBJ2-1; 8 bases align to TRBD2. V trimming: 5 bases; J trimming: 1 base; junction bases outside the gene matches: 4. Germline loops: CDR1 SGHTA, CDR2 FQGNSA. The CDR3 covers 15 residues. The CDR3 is CASSPTSGSYNEQFF. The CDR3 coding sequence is TGTGCCAGCAGCCCCACTAGCGGATCCTACAATGAGCAGTTCTTC.

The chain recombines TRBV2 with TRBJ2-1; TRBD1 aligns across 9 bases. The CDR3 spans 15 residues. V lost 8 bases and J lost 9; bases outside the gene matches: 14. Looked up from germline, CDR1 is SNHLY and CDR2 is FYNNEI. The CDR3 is CASLGRTGAAGEQFF. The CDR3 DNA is TGTGCCAGCTTGGGGAGGACAGGGGCGGCTGGTGAGCAGTTCTTC.

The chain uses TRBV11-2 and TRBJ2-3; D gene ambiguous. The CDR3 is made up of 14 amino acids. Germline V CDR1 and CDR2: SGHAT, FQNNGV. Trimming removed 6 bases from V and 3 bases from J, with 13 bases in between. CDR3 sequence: CASRGKAWTDTQYF. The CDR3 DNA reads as TGTGCCAGCAGGGGCAAAGCCTGGACAGATACGCAGTATTTT.

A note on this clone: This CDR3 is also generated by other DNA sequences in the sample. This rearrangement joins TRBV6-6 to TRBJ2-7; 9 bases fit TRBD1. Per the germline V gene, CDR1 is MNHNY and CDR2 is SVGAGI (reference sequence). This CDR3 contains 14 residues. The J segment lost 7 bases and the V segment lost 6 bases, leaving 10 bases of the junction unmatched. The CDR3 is CASSPGQGLTEQYF. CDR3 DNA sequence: TGTGCCAGCAGCCCGGGACAGGGCCTTACGGAGCAGTACTTC.

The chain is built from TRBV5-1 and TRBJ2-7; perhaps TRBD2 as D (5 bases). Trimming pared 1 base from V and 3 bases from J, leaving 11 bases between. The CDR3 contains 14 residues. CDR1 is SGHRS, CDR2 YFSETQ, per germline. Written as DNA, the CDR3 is TGCGCCAGCAGCTTGATTCCCGGACTCTACGAGCAGTACTTC. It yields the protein CASSLIPGLYEQYF.

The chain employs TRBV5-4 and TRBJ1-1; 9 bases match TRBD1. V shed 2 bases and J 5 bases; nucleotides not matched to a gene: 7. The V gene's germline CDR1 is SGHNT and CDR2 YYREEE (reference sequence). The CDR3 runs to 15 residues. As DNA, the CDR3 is TGTGCCAGCAGCTTACTGGGACAGGGACAAACTGAAGCTTTCTTT. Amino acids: CASSLLGQGQTEAFF. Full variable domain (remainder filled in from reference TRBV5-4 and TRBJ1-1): ETGVTQSPTHLIKTRGQQVTLRCSSQSGHNTVSWYQQALGQGPQFIFQYYREEENGRGNFPPRFSGLQFPNYSSELNVNALELDDSALYLCASSLLGQGQTEAFFGQGTRLTVV.